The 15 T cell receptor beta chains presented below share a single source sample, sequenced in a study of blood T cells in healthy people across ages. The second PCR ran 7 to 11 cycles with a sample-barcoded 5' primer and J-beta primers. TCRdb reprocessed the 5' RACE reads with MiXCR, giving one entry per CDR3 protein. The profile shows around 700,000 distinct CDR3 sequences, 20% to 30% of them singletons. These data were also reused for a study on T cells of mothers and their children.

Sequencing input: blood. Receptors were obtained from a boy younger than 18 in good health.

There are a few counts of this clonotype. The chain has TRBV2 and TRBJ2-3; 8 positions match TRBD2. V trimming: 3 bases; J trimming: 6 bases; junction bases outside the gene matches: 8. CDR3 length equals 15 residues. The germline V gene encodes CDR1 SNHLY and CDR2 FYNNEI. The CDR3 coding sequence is TGTGCCAGCAGTGAGGGGCGGGGGGCTATGGATACGCAGTATTTT. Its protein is CASSEGRGAMDTQYF.

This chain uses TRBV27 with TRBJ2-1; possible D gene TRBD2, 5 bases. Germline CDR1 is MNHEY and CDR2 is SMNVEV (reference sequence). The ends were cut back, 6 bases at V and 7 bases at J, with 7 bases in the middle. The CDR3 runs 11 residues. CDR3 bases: TGTGCCAGCAGGGGAGCGAATGAGCAGTTCTTC. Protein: CASRGANEQFF.

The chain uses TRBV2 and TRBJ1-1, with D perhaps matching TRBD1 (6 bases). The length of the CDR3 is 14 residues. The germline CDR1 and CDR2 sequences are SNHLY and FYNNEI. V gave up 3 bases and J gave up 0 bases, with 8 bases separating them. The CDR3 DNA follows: TGTGCCAGCAGTGAGGGGGCTATGAACACTGAAGCTTTCTTT. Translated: CASSEGAMNTEAFF.

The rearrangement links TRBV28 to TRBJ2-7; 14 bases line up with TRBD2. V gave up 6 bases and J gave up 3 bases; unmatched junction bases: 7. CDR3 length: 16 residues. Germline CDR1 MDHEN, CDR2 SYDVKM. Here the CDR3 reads CASSPGLAGGLYEQYF. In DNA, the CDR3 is TGTGCCAGCAGCCCCGGACTAGCGGGAGGACTCTACGAGCAGTACTTC.

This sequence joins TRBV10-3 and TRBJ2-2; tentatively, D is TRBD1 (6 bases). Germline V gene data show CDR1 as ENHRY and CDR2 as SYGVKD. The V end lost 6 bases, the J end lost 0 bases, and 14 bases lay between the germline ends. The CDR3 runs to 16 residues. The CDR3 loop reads CAISPIRGSNTGELFF. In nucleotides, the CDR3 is TGTGCCATCAGCCCTATTAGGGGGTCGAACACCGGGGAGCTGTTTTTT.

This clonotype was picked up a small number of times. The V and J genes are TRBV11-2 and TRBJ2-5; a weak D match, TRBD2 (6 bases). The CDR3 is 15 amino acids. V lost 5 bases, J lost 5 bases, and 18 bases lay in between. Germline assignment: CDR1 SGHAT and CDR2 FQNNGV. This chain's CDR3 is CASSVYASVAETQYF. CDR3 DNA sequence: TGTGCCAGCAGCGTGTATGCTAGCGTCGCCGAGACCCAGTACTTC.

For the CDR3, the DNA is TGTGCCAGCAGTTACTATAGCGGGAGCCCCCAAGAGACCCAGTACTTC. Its translation is CASSYYSGSPQETQYF. This chain links TRBV28 with TRBJ2-5; 9 bases map to TRBD2. Germline-derived CDR1 and CDR2 are MDHEN and SYDVKM. The CDR3 is 16 residues long. V was clipped by 4 bases and J by 1 base; unmatched bases: 7.

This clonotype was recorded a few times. The CDR3 sequence is CASSVTVRRQYSNQPQHF. In DNA, the CDR3 is TGTGCCAGCAGCGTAACTGTTAGAAGACAGTATAGCAATCAGCCCCAGCATTTT. This chain connects TRBV9 to TRBJ1-5; D might be TRBD1 (5 bases). Deletions cut 1 base from V and 0 bases from J, with 17 bases between. This CDR3 is 18 amino acids long. CDR1 and CDR2 from the germline V gene are SGDLS and YYNGEE. The full variable domain, with the rest looked up from reference TRBV9 and TRBJ1-5, is DSGVTQTPKHLITATGQRVTLRCSPRSGDLSVYWYQQSLDQGLQFLIQYYNGEERAKGNILERFSAQQFPDLHSELNLSSLELGDSALYFCASSVTVRRQYSNQPQHFGDGTRLSIL.

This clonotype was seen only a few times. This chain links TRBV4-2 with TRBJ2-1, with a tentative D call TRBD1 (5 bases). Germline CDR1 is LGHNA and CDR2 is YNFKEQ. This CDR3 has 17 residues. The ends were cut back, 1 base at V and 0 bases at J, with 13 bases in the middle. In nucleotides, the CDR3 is TGTGCCAGCAGCCAAGTCTGGGGCACCAGCTCCTACAATGAGCAGTTCTTC. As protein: CASSQVWGTSSYNEQFF.

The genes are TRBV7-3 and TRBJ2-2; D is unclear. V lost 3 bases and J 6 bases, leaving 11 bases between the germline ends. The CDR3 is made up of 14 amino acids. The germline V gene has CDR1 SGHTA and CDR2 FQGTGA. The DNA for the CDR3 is TGTGCCAGCAGCTTCTCCCATGGGGCCGGGGAGCTGTTTTTT. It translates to CASSFSHGAGELFF.

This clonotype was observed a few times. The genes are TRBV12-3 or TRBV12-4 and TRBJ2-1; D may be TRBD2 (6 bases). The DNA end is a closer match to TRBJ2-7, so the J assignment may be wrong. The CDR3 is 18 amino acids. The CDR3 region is CASSFTVWEAGLTYEQYF. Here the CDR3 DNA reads TGTGCCAGCAGTTTTACTGTGTGGGAGGCAGGCCTAACCTACGAGCAGTACTTC.

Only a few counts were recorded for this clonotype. CDR3 amino acids: CASSLEPGTGDGYTF. In nucleotides, the CDR3 is TGCGCCAGCAGCCTGGAGCCGGGGACAGGGGATGGCTACACCTTC. The J gene is TRBJ1-2, the V gene TRBV5-1, with 10 positions matching TRBD1. This CDR3 comprises 15 residues. V trimming: 4 bases; J trimming: 6 bases; junction bases outside the gene matches: 9. CDR1 and CDR2 (germline): SGHRS, YFSETQ.

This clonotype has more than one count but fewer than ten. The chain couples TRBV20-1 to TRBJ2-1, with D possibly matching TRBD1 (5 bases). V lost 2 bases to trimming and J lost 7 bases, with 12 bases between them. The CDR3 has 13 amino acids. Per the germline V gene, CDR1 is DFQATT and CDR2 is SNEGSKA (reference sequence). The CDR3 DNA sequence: TGCAGTGCTAGAAAGGGGAAAGGTAATGAGCAGTTCTTC. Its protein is CSARKGKGNEQFF.

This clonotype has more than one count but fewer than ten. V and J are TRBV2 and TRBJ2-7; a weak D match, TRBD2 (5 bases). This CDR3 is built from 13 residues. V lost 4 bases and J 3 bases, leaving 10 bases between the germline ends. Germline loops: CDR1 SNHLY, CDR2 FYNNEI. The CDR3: CASSGRYNYEQYF. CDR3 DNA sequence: TGTGCCAGCAGTGGGAGGTACAACTACGAGCAGTACTTC.

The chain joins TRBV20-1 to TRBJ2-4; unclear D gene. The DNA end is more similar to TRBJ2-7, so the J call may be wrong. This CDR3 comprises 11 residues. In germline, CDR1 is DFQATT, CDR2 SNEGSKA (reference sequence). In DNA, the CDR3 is TGCAGTGCTAGTTTGCAGAACGAGCAGTACTTC. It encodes CSASLQNEQYF.